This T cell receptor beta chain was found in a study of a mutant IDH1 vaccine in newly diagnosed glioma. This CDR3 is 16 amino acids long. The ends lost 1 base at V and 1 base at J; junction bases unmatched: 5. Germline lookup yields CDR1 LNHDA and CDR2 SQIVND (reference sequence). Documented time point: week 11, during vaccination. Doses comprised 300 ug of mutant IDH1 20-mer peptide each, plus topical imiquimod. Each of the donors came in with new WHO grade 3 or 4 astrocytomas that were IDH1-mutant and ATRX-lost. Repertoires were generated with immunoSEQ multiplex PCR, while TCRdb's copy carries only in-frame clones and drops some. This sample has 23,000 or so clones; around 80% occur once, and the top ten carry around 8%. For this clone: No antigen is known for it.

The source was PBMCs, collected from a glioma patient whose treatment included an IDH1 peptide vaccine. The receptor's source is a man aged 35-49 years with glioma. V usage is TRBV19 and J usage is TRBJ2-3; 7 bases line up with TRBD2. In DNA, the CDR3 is TGTGCCAGTAGTATAGGTCCGGGAGGACGCACAGATACGCAGTATTTT. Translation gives CASSIGPGGRTDTQYF.